This is a list of T cell receptor beta chains from one sample in a study of T cells in Graves' hyperthyroidism and ophthalmopathy. One entry per CDR3 protein, called by TCRdb with MiXCR from the multiplex PCR reads. This sample has around 440,000 distinct CDR3 sequences, with around 16% found just once. The sample consisted of blood. These receptors came from a woman younger than 30 with Graves' hyperthyroidism. CDR3s include the opening cysteine and the closing phenylalanine or tryptophan. A D gene is named only where the DNA matches it firmly. Size tells how often a clone was seen (once, few, many) or the class of an expanded clone, and some rows leave it out.

V,D,J,size,DNA,CDR3
TRBV6-1,-,TRBJ1-1,many,TGTGCCAGCAGCAGTCGTCGGGGGGACACTGAAGCTTTCTTT,CASSSRRGDTEAFF
TRBV15,-,TRBJ2-2,-,TGTGCCACCAGCAGAGATTTCAGGGTATACACCGGGGAGCTGTTTTTT,CATSRDFRVYTGELFF
TRBV7-9,TRBD1,TRBJ2-7,many,TGTGCCAGCTCACAGGGGGCGCCGTACGAGCAGTACTTC,CASSQGAPYEQYF
TRBV9,-,TRBJ2-3,many,TGTGCCAGCAGCGCAGACGCGGGAAGCACAGATACGCAGTATTTT,CASSADAGSTDTQYF
TRBV28,TRBD1,TRBJ2-5,many,TGTGCCAGCAGTTCCCGGACAGGCCGCGAGGTGGGAGAGACCCAGTACTTC,CASSSRTGREVGETQYF
TRBV27,-,TRBJ2-7,many,TGTGCCAGCAGCAGGGGGGGAGGCTACGAGCAGTACTTC,CASSRGGGYEQYF
TRBV10-3,-,TRBJ1-1,many,TGTGCCATCAGTGAGTCTGAGGCGAACACTGAAGCTTTCTTT,CAISESEANTEAFF
TRBV4-3,-,TRBJ2-3,-,TGCGCCAGCAGCCAGACCCAGACCGCTAGCACAGATACGCAGTATTTT,CASSQTQTASTDTQYF
TRBV19,-,TRBJ1-1,-,TGTGCCAGTAGTATAGAACCCGGTGGTGGGGCTGAAGCTTTCTTT,CASSIEPGGGAEAFF
TRBV7-2,TRBD1,TRBJ2-7,many,TGTGCCAGCAGCCACGACAGGGGGCGCCGATCCGAGCAGTACTTC,CASSHDRGRRSEQYF
TRBV6-1,TRBD1,TRBJ2-2,many,TGTGCCAGCAGTCCGCGGAAGACAGGGTGGAACACCGGGGAGCTGTTTTTT,CASSPRKTGWNTGELFF
TRBV4-1,TRBD2,TRBJ2-1,-,TGCGCCAGCAGCCAAGTCCTGGCGGGGGGAATATACAATGAGCAGTTCTTC,CASSQVLAGGIYNEQFF
TRBV19,-,TRBJ1-5,-,TGTGCCAGTAGTACGTACGCCGGACAGAATCAGCCCCAGCATTTT,CASSTYAGQNQPQHF
TRBV11-2,TRBD1,TRBJ1-2,many,TGTGCCAGCAGCTTGAGATTATGGAGACAGGGGGCGCAGGGCTACACCTTC,CASSLRLWRQGAQGYTF
TRBV5-1,-,TRBJ2-3,many,TGCGCCAGCAGCAATCTAGCGTCTGGCACAGATACGCAGTATTTT,CASSNLASGTDTQYF
TRBV29-1,-,TRBJ1-5,-,TGCAGCGTTGCGCCGGGGGCGCCGGATCAGCCCCAGCATTTT,CSVAPGAPDQPQHF
TRBV27,-,TRBJ2-5,many,TGTGCCAGCAGTTCCCAGGGGATTAAGACCCAGTACTTC,CASSSQGIKTQYF
TRBV7-3,TRBD1,TRBJ2-7,-,TGTGCCAGCAGCCCTCACGGCGGACAGGGAGAGTTGGCCTACGAGCAGTACTTC,CASSPHGGQGELAYEQYF
TRBV3-1,-,TRBJ1-3,many,TGTGCCAGCAGCCGCGATACAGGGTCTGGAAACACCATATATTTT,CASSRDTGSGNTIYF
TRBV2,-,TRBJ2-3,many,TGTGCCAGCAGAGGTGGGGACCCCACAGATACGCAGTATTTT,CASRGGDPTDTQYF
TRBV11-1,-,TRBJ2-7,many,TGTGCCAGCAGCCCGGCAGGACGGAGCTCCTACGAGCAGTACTTC,CASSPAGRSSYEQYF
TRBV5-1,-,TRBJ2-5,few,TGCGCCAGCAGCTTGGAAGCCAGCGGAGAGACCCAGTACTTC,CASSLEASGETQYF
TRBV14,TRBD1,TRBJ2-7,-,TGTGCCAGCAGCCAGTGGGGACAGGGCTTCTCCGAGCAGTACTTC,CASSQWGQGFSEQYF